One sample yielded the 6 T cell receptor beta chains listed below, sequenced in a study of blood T cell repertoires in COVID-19. Repertoires were generated with immunoSEQ multiplex PCR, while TCRdb's copy carries only in-frame clones and drops some. Counted here are about 140,000 clones, 84% occurring once; the ten biggest clones make up under 7%. Specimen: PBMCs or T cells enriched from blood (not recorded which). These receptor sequences come from a man aged 35 to 55 with acute COVID-19.

This clone was seen a single time. The chain links TRBV28 to TRBJ2-5, with 7 bases that match TRBD2. V dropped 1 base and J dropped 2; count of bases not matched to a gene: 10. The CDR3 consists of 17 residues. The germline gives CDR1 MDHEN, CDR2 SYDVKM. The CDR3 protein is CASSLLGGGPSQETQYF. The CDR3 region has the DNA TGTGCCAGCAGTTTATTGGGGGGAGGGCCGTCACAAGAGACCCAGTACTTC. Looking up the rest from reference TRBV28 and TRBJ2-5 gives the full variable domain: DVKVTQSSRYLVKRTGEKVFLECVQDMDHENMFWYRQDPGLGLRLIYFSYDVKMKEKGDIPEGYSVSREKKERFSLILESASTNQTSMYLCASSLLGGGPSQETQYFGPGTRLLVL.

This clone was counted only a few times. The chain combines TRBV3-1 (or the pseudogene TRBV3-2) with TRBJ2-5; D gene ambiguous. Germline V gives CDR1 LGHDT, CDR2 YNNKEL (reference sequence). V shed 3 bases and J shed 1 base, with 9 bases lying between them. The CDR3 totals 14 residues. The CDR3 bases are TGTGCCAGCAGCCAGTCACCGGGCCAAGAGACCCAGTACTTC. This translates into CASSQSPGQETQYF.

The chain uses TRBV12-3 or TRBV12-4 and TRBJ1-5; perhaps TRBD1 as D (5 bases). Between the trimmed V and J ends, which lost 3 bases and 9 bases, there was a span of 9 bases. The CDR3 totals 12 residues. The CDR3 coding sequence is TGTGCCAGCAGTTTGGGGGGGTTGCCCCAGCATTTT. This encodes CASSLGGLPQHF.

V gene TRBV11-2 combines with J gene TRBJ1-1; tentative D call: TRBD1 (5 bases). Trimming stripped 6 bases from V and 7 bases from J, with 12 bases between. This CDR3 spans 12 amino acids. Germline V gene lookup returns CDR1 SGHAT and CDR2 FQNNGV. For the CDR3, the DNA is TGTGCCAGCAGTCAGGGAAATAGTGAAGCTTTCTTT. It codes for CASSQGNSEAFF.

This rearrangement joins TRBV11-2 to TRBJ2-1; 7 nucleotides align to TRBD2. With V trimmed by 5 bases and J by 5 bases, 9 bases remained unmatched. Germline V gives CDR1 SGHAT, CDR2 FQNNGV. This CDR3 contains 15 residues. This CDR3 is CASSRAGAGHNEQFF. CDR3 DNA: TGTGCCAGCAGCCGCGCGGGAGCGGGACACAATGAGCAGTTCTTC.

V and J are TRBV7-2 and TRBJ1-1; possibly TRBD1 for D (6 bases). The CDR3 is 15 amino acids. Germline V gene lookup returns CDR1 SGHTA and CDR2 FQGNSA. V lost 5 bases, J lost 0 bases, and 13 bases lay in between. The CDR3 coding sequence is TGTGCCAGCAGCATTATGACAGGTTTGAACACTGAAGCTTTCTTT. Its translation: CASSIMTGLNTEAFF.